The 17 T cell receptor beta chains in this list originate from one sample, sequenced in a study of HIV-infected patients and healthy controls. TCRdb reprocessed the 5' RACE reads with MiXCR, giving one entry per CDR3 protein. The sample includes 18,000 or so distinct CDR3 sequences, roughly a fifth seen only once; the top ten take around a third. Sequencing was carried out using CD8+ T cells from blood. These receptors came from a human donor in good health.

This chain uses TRBV11-2 with TRBJ2-3; possible D gene TRBD2, 7 bases. This CDR3 is 15 amino acids long. Germline-derived CDR1 and CDR2 are SGHAT and FQNNGV. V lost 1 base to trimming and J lost 6 bases, with 14 bases between them. Here the CDR3 reads CASSLGGGAWDTQYF. CDR3 sequence (DNA): TGTGCCAGCAGCTTAGGTGGGGGGGCCTGGGATACGCAGTATTTT.

This clonotype was recorded many times. The chain joins TRBV4-1 to TRBJ1-5; D call uncertain. Trimming pared 0 bases from V and 5 bases from J, leaving 8 bases between. This CDR3 has 14 amino acids. Germline CDR1 is MGHRA and CDR2 is YSYEKL. Here the CDR3 DNA reads TGCGCCAGCAGCCAAGAACGAGGGTATCAGCCCCAGCATTTT. This encodes CASSQERGYQPQHF.

This clonotype came up many times. J is TRBJ2-1 and V is TRBV7-9, with no clear D. Germline V gene lookup returns CDR1 SEHNR and CDR2 FQNEAQ (reference sequence). The CDR3 runs to 13 residues. V lost 5 bases and J lost 10, with 15 bases in between. CDR3 sequence reads: CASSPYRIGEQFF. The CDR3 DNA reads as TGTGCCAGCAGCCCTTACCGTATAGGGGAGCAGTTCTTC.

The chain employs TRBV5-5 and TRBJ2-7; no clear D gene. V was pared by 3 bases and J by 2 bases, with 9 bases between. Germline values: CDR1 SGHKS, CDR2 YYEKEE (reference sequence). This CDR3 is 13 amino acids long. CDR3 sequence (DNA): TGTGCCAGCAGCTACACGGGTACCTACGAGCAGTACTTC. Its protein product is CASSYTGTYEQYF.

Sample share makes this clonotype medium-sized (0.01 to 0.1%). This chain connects TRBV6-4 to TRBJ2-3; 10 bases map to TRBD2. V gave up 0 bases and J gave up 6 bases; unmatched junction bases: 6. CDR1 and CDR2 from the germline V gene are MRHNA and SNTAGT. CDR3 length equals 16 residues. As DNA, the CDR3 is TGTGCCAGCAGTGACTCGGTAGCGGGAGGTCTGGATACGCAGTATTTT. Translating gives CASSDSVAGGLDTQYF.

The gene calls are TRBV24-1 and TRBJ1-5; D not resolved. The CDR3 consists of 14 residues. Per the germline V gene, CDR1 is KGHDR and CDR2 is SFDVKD. V lost 5 bases and J lost 5, with 12 bases in between. The CDR3 sequence: CATSVDGEDQPQHF. The CDR3 DNA is TGTGCCACCAGTGTAGACGGAGAGGATCAGCCCCAGCATTTT.

This clonotype was seen a handful of times. This chain uses TRBV29-1 with TRBJ1-2; no clear D gene. Germline CDR1 reads SQVTM; CDR2 reads ANQGSEA. The CDR3 is made up of 14 amino acids. V was pared by 1 base and J by 1 base, with 10 bases between. The CDR3 coding sequence is TGCAGCGTTGAAGGCCGAGAGCTTAACTATGGCTACACCTTC. Protein product: CSVEGRELNYGYTF. Combining the CDR3 with reference TRBV29-1 and TRBJ1-2 gives the whole variable domain SAVISQKPSRDICQRGTSLTIQCQVDSQVTMMFWYRQQPGQSLTLIATANQGSEATYESGFVIDKFPISRPNLTFSTLTVSNMSPEDSSIYLCSVEGRELNYGYTFGSGTRLTVV.

This clonotype was picked up a small number of times. In DNA form, the CDR3 reads TGTGCCAGCAGTCTCGGGGAATTCTACGAGCAGTACTTC. Its translation is CASSLGEFYEQYF. This rearrangement joins TRBV6-2 or TRBV6-3 to TRBJ2-7, with D perhaps matching TRBD2 (5 bases). This CDR3 comprises 13 residues. From germline, CDR1 is MNHEY and CDR2 SVGEGT. V gave up 5 bases and J gave up 3 bases, with 11 bases separating them.

This clonotype was seen more than once but under ten times. The chain couples TRBV7-9 to TRBJ1-4; D might be TRBD1 (6 bases). The CDR3 runs to 15 residues. The V and J ends lost 2 bases and 4 bases respectively, with 11 bases between them. The germline CDR1 and CDR2 sequences are SEHNR and FQNEAQ (reference sequence). CDR3 protein: CASSLPGQFNEKLFF. As DNA, the CDR3 is TGTGCCAGCAGCTTACCCGGACAGTTTAATGAAAAACTGTTTTTT. Using reference TRBV7-9 and TRBJ1-4 for the parts outside the CDR3, the full variable domain is DTGVSQNPRHKITKRGQNVTFRCDPISEHNRLYWYRQTLGQGPEFLTYFQNEAQLEKSRLLSDRFSAERPKGSFSTLEIQRTEQGDSAMYLCASSLPGQFNEKLFFGSGTQLSVL.

The gene calls are TRBV29-1 and TRBJ2-7, with 12 bases identical to TRBD2. The CDR3 loop spans 12 amino acids. Germline assignment: CDR1 SQVTM and CDR2 ANQGSEA. With 5 bases clipped from V and 7 bases from J, the junction kept 3 bases outside the gene matches. CDR3 loop: CSVPSGRGEQYF. The CDR3 DNA follows: TGCAGCGTTCCTAGCGGGAGGGGAGAGCAGTACTTC.

This clonotype was observed a handful of times. The gene calls are TRBV11-2 and TRBJ1-2; a weak D match, TRBD1 (5 bases). The length of the CDR3 is 13 residues. Germline lookup yields CDR1 SGHAT and CDR2 FQNNGV. Trimming took 2 bases from V and 4 from J, leaving 8 bases between them. This CDR3 reads CASSLSDTYGYTF. The CDR3 nucleotides are TGTGCCAGCAGCTTATCGGACACCTATGGCTACACCTTC. Full variable domain (rest looked up from reference TRBV11-2 and TRBJ1-2): EAGVAQSPRYKIIEKRQSVAFWCNPISGHATLYWYQQILGQGPKLLIQFQNNGVVDDSQLPKDRFSAERLKGVDSTLKIQPAKLEDSAVYLCASSLSDTYGYTFGSGTRLTVV.

This clonotype was picked up many times. This rearrangement joins TRBV12-3 or TRBV12-4 to TRBJ1-2; TRBD1 matches 10 bases. J was trimmed by 5 bases and V by 5 bases; bases with no gene match: 11. This CDR3 contains 16 residues. The CDR3 protein is CASSPSSGTGVYGYTF. As DNA, the CDR3 is TGTGCCAGCAGTCCGTCCTCCGGGACAGGGGTTTATGGCTACACCTTC.

There are many counts of this clonotype. The chain has TRBV25-1 and TRBJ2-7, with 7 bases matching TRBD1. With V trimmed by 0 bases and J by 2 bases, 1 base remained unmatched. The CDR3 loop spans 14 amino acids. Germline lookup yields CDR1 MGHDK and CDR2 SYGVNS. The CDR3, as DNA: TGTGCCAGCAGTGAATATGACAGGGCCTACGAGCAGTACTTC. Translated: CASSEYDRAYEQYF.

This clonotype was counted between two and nine times. The genes are TRBV7-9 and TRBJ2-7; 10 nucleotides agree with TRBD1. The CDR3 contains 15 residues. V shed 4 bases and J 6 bases; nucleotides not matched to a gene: 9. Germline V gene lookup returns CDR1 SEHNR and CDR2 FQNEAQ (reference sequence). The CDR3 bases are TGTGCCAGCAGCTCCATAGGGACAGGGGTTGGCGAGCAGTACTTC. As protein: CASSSIGTGVGEQYF.

This clonotype came up a few times. This chain joins TRBV7-9 and TRBJ2-5; D gene uncertain. V lost 6 bases to trimming and J lost 0 bases, with 11 bases between them. The CDR3 extends over 14 amino acids. Germline CDR1 and CDR2: SEHNR and FQNEAQ (reference sequence). CDR3 DNA sequence: TGTGCCAGCAGACCCTCGGGCTACCAAGAGACCCAGTACTTC. Protein product: CASRPSGYQETQYF.

Here the CDR3 DNA reads TGTGCCAGCAGCCCCGGGACAGGTTTCAATGAGCAGTTCTTC. Protein: CASSPGTGFNEQFF. The J gene is TRBJ2-1, the V gene TRBV2, with TRBD1 matching 8 bases. The CDR3 covers 14 residues. With 6 bases clipped from V and 6 bases from J, the junction kept 7 bases outside the gene matches. Germline CDR1 reads SNHLY; CDR2 reads FYNNEI.

In DNA form, the CDR3 reads TGTGCCAGCAGCGCTGGGACAGGGTCCCTCACAGATACGCAGTATTTT. This gives the protein CASSAGTGSLTDTQYF. The V call is TRBV9, the J call TRBJ2-3; 9 bases are a match to TRBD1. The CDR3 is 16 amino acids. Germline values: CDR1 SGDLS, CDR2 YYNGEE. The V segment lost 3 bases and the J segment 2 bases; nucleotides outside the gene matches: 7.